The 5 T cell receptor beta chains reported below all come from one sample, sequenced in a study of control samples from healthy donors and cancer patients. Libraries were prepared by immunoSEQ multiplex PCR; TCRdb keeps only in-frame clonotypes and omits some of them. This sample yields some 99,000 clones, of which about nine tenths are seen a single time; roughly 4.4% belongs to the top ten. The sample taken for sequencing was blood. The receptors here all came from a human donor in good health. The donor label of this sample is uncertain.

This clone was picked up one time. The CDR3 nucleotides read TGTGCCTCTAAAACAGGGGTTGAGTTGGATGGCTACACCTTC. Its translation is CASKTGVELDGYTF. The genes are TRBV7-9 and TRBJ1-2; the match to TRBD1 covers 7 bases. This CDR3 contains 14 residues. The germline V gene encodes CDR1 SEHNR and CDR2 FQNEAQ (reference sequence). V was clipped by 11 bases and J by 6 bases; unmatched bases: 15.

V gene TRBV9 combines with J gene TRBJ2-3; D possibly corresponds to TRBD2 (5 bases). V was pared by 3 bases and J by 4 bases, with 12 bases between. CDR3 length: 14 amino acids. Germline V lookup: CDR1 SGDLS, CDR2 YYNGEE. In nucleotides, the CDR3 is TGTGCCAGCAGCGCCGAGGGAGTGGCAGATACGCAGTATTTT. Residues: CASSAEGVADTQYF.

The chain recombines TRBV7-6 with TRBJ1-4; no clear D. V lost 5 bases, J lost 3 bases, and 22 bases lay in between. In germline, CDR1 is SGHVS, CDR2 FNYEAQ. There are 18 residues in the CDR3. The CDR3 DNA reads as TGTGCCAGCAGCCTCCCTACTGGGAGGGTGACGTCTAATGAAAAACTGTTTTTT. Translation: CASSLPTGRVTSNEKLFF.

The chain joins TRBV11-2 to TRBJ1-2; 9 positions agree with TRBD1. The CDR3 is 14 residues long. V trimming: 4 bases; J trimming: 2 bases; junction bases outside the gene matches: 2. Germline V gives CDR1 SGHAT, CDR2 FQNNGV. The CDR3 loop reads CASSYGQGNYGYTF. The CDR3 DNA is TGTGCCAGCAGCTACGGACAGGGGAACTATGGCTACACCTTC.

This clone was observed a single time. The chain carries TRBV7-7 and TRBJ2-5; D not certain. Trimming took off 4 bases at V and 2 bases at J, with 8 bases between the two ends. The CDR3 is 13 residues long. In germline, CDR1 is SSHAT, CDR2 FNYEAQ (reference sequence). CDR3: CASSSAAQETQYF. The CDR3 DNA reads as TGTGCCAGCAGCTCGGCAGCTCAAGAGACCCAGTACTTC. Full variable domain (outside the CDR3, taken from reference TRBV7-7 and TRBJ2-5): GAGVSQSPRYKVTKRGQDVTLRCDPISSHATLYWYQQALGQGPEFLTYFNYEAQPDKSGLPSDRFSAERPEGSISTLTIQRTEQRDSAMYRCASSSAAQETQYFGPGTRLLVL.